This T cell receptor (beta chain) originates from a study of CD8+ T cells in alopecia areata. Overall study results and limits: When scalp samples are sequenced, resident alphabeta T cells of normal skin are also captured. Lesional scalp, especially alopecia totalis/universalis, showed higher clonality than normal scalp.

As regards this clone: The antigen is not known.

RNA extraction was followed by reverse transcription into cDNA, which acted as the sequencing template. Assay used: immunoSEQ multiplex PCR; TCRdb lists only in-frame clones, some missing. The table has around 190,000 clones, approximately 60% seen once; the top ten hold nearly 5%. The sequenced sample was CD8+ T cells sorted from blood. This clonotype was obtained from a human donor in good health.

CDR3 region: CASSDRGSYEQYF. The DNA for the CDR3 is TGTGCCAGCAGTGATCGGGGATCCTACGAGCAGTACTTC. The chain couples TRBV2 to TRBJ2-7, with TRBD2 as a possible D gene (5 bases). This CDR3 spans 13 amino acids. Deletions cut 3 bases from V and 1 base from J, with 7 bases between. The germline V gene has CDR1 SNHLY and CDR2 FYNNEI.